These 9 T cell receptor beta chains originate from one sample sequenced in a study of blood T cell repertoires in COVID-19. Measured with immunoSEQ multiplex PCR; TCRdb has only the in-frame clones, and not every one. The data show tens of thousands of clones, about 90% seen once. Sequencing was done on a sample of peripheral blood. The receptors derive from a man between 60 and 75 years old with active COVID-19.

The chain carries TRBV28 and TRBJ1-2; 9 bases are shared with TRBD1. The CDR3 spans 16 residues. With V trimmed by 5 bases and J by 8 bases, 15 bases remained unmatched. Germline V gene sequence: CDR1 MDHEN, CDR2 SYDVKM. CDR3 DNA: TGTGCCAGCAGTAACCACAGGGGGCCAGACTTAACAGGCTACACCTTC. This codes for CASSNHRGPDLTGYTF.

The V and J genes are TRBV6-4 and TRBJ2-5; D may be TRBD1 (6 bases). V gave up 0 bases and J gave up 9 bases, with 17 bases separating them. This CDR3 comprises 15 residues. In germline, CDR1 is MRHNA, CDR2 SNTAGT. The DNA for the CDR3 is TGTGCCAGCAGTGACTCAGGCAGGGCAGGGGAGCCCCAGTACTTC. It encodes CASSDSGRAGEPQYF.

This chain connects TRBV5-4 to TRBJ2-7, with 11 positions matching TRBD2. The CDR3 contains 17 residues. The germline gives CDR1 SGHNT, CDR2 YYREEE (reference sequence). With V trimmed by 4 bases and J by 7 bases, 16 bases remained unmatched. CDR3 coding DNA: TGTGCCAGCAGCCTCTCTATTAGCGGGGGGGCGGTCGGGGAGCAGTACTTC. Its translation is CASSLSISGGAVGEQYF.

This chain links TRBV7-8 with TRBJ1-6; a weak D match, TRBD1 (6 bases). Trimming stripped 4 bases from V and 7 bases from J, with 11 bases between. The CDR3 consists of 14 residues. CDR1 and CDR2 (germline): SGHVS, FQNEAQ. The CDR3 is CASSSSGTNSPLHF. CDR3 bases: TGTGCCAGCAGCTCATCCGGGACAAATTCACCCCTCCACTTT.

V and J are TRBV5-1 and TRBJ2-5, with TRBD2 identical over 8 bases. This CDR3 has 15 residues. V was clipped by 4 bases and J by 3 bases; unmatched bases: 8. Germline V gene data show CDR1 as SGHRS and CDR2 as YFSETQ. CDR3 protein: CASSTRTSIKETQYF. For the CDR3, the DNA is TGCGCCAGCAGCACCCGGACTAGCATTAAAGAGACCCAGTACTTC. The variable domain in full, with the rest retrieved from reference TRBV5-1 and TRBJ2-5, is KAGVTQTPRYLIKTRGQQVTLSCSPISGHRSVSWYQQTPGQGLQFLFEYFSETQRNKGNFPGRFSGRQFSNSRSEMNVSTLELGDSALYLCASSTRTSIKETQYFGPGTRLLVL.

This chain connects TRBV5-1 to TRBJ1-2; TRBD1 aligns across 7 bases. After removal of 0 bases from V and 2 bases from J, the junction contained 7 bases not matched to a gene. The CDR3 spans 16 residues. The germline V gene encodes CDR1 SGHRS and CDR2 YFSETQ. CDR3 sequence reads: CASSLVTGFQNYGYTF. Here the CDR3 DNA reads TGCGCCAGCAGCTTGGTGACAGGGTTTCAGAACTATGGCTACACCTTC.

This clone occurred once. The chain uses TRBV7-6 and TRBJ2-1; TRBD2 agrees at 11 bases. This CDR3 is 14 amino acids long. The V gene's germline CDR1 is SGHVS and CDR2 FNYEAQ. V shed 5 bases, J shed 5 bases, and the junction held 2 bases outside the gene matches. The CDR3 region has the DNA TGTGCCAGCAGCGAGGGACTAGCGGACAATGAGCAGTTCTTC. This encodes CASSEGLADNEQFF.

Only a few counts were recorded for this clone. The chain combines TRBV7-3 with TRBJ1-2; D is uncertain. The V end was cut by 5 bases, the J end by 3 bases, with 16 bases between. Looked up from germline, CDR1 is SGHTA and CDR2 is FQGTGA. This CDR3 region has 15 residues. The CDR3: CASSPWSRRDYGYTF. CDR3 bases: TGTGCCAGCAGCCCCTGGAGTCGGCGGGACTATGGCTACACCTTC.

This clone has only one observation. The chain employs TRBV7-9 and TRBJ1-4; 7 nucleotides match TRBD1. The V gene's germline CDR1 is SEHNR and CDR2 FQNEAQ (reference sequence). Losses at the gene ends were 5 bases for V and 7 bases for J; bases not matched to a gene: 4. The length of the CDR3 is 13 residues. CDR3 sequence: CASSQGTVEKLFF. The CDR3, as DNA: TGTGCCAGCAGCCAGGGGACAGTTGAAAAACTGTTTTTT.